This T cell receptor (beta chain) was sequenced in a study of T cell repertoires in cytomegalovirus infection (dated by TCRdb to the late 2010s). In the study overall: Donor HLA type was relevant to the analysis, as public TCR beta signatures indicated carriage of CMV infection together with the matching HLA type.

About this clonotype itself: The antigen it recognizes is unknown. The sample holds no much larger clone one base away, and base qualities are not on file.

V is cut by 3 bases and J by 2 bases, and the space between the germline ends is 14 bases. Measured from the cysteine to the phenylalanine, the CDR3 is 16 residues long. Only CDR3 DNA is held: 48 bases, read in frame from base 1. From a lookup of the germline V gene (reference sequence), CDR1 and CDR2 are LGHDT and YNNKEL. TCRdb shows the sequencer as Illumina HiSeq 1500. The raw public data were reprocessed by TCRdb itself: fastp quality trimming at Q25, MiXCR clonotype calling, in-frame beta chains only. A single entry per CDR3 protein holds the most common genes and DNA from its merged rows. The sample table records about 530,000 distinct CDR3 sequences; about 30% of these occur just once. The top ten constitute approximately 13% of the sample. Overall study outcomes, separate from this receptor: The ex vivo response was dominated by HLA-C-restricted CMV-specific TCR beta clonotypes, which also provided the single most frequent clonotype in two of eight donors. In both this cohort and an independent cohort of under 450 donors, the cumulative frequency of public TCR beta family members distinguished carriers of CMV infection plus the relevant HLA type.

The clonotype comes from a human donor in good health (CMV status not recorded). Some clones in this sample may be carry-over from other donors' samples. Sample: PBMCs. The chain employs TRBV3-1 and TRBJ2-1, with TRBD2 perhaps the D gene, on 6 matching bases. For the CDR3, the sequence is CASSQGLASAYNEQFF. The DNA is TGTGCCAGCAGCCAGGGCCTCGCTAGCGCCTACAATGAGCAGTTCTTC.